This T cell receptor beta chain emerged from a study of CD8 T cells in Susac syndrome. Study-level points and caveats: The study acknowledged a relatively small number of individuals in its TCR sequencing and HLA analysis.

TEMRA cells were FACS-enriched and CD8+ and CD4+ T cells negatively isolated. Note on this clonotype: The antigen remains undetermined.

Trimming stripped 2 bases from V and 6 bases from J, with 6 bases between. The CDR3 is 11 residues long. Germline loops: CDR1 GTSNPN, CDR2 SVGIG (reference sequence). RNA totalling roughly 0.5 to 1 ug underwent reverse transcription with random hexamers. TCRdb called the immunoSEQ multiplex PCR reads again in MiXCR, with one record for every CDR3 protein. The repertoire consists of roughly 130,000 distinct CDR3 sequences, with roughly 95% occurring once and the leading ten covering roughly 0.11%. The J gene is TRBJ2-3, the V gene TRBV30; D unclear. Sample: CD4+ T cells from PBMCs. The sequence was collected from a human donor in good health. CDR3 coding DNA: TGTGCCTGGAGTCTCGGGGATACGCAGTATTTT. This codes for CAWSLGDTQYF.